Below are 11 T cell receptor beta chains sequenced from a single sample in a study of beta chain features in type 1 diabetes (dated by TCRdb to 2017 to 2018). Here is what the overall study found, with its caveats: In all four CD4+ subsets, TCRB CDR3 length was moderately but significantly shorter in type 1 diabetes patients.

For these receptors, no antigen is known. Receptor libraries were prepared by the immunoSEQ multiplex PCR assay. All of the isolated RNA was reverse transcribed with the High Capacity cDNA Reverse Transcription Kit, so expressed TCRB transcripts were sequenced. Here the immuneACCESS table is served through TCRdb, limited to in-frame sequences with V and J called. Missing clones are a known gap in these copies; in checked studies unresolved V genes cover under half, and the rest lacks a known reason. Within this sample are 300,000 to 450,000 clones, with 10% to 15% of them counted one time only. The top ten hold 0.0095% to 0.011% of the sample. Sequencing input: naive CD4+ T cells from blood. The cell subset or site tag for this specimen amounts to: true naive CD4+ T cells. The receptor set was obtained from a woman aged 18-29 years with type 1 diabetes.

The chain employs TRBV6-6 and TRBJ2-3; tentatively, D is TRBD1 (5 bases). This CDR3 has 16 amino acids. Trimming took off 2 bases at V and 0 bases at J, with 12 bases between the two ends. Germline CDR1 and CDR2: MNHNY and SVGAGI (reference sequence). CDR3 DNA: TGTGCCAGCAGTTACCCTACAGGCCTAAGCACAGATACGCAGTATTTT. Translating it yields CASSYPTGLSTDTQYF.

This clone has only a few counts. The chain joins TRBV5-1 to TRBJ2-7, with D unclear. The CDR3 consists of 12 residues. CDR1 and CDR2 (germline): SGHRS, YFSETQ. V lost 0 bases, J lost 3 bases, and 4 bases lay in between. DNA for the CDR3: TGCGCCAGCAGCTTGGTCGGCTACGAGCAGTACTTC. Translation gives CASSLVGYEQYF.

The V and J genes are TRBV29-1 and TRBJ2-7; 10 bases fit TRBD2. The germline gives CDR1 SQVTM, CDR2 ANQGSEA. The V and J ends lost 7 bases and 4 bases, in that order; junction bases with no gene match: 10. The CDR3 spans 14 residues. DNA for the CDR3: TGCAGCGCCACAACTAGCGGGAATTCTTACGAGCAGTACTTC. It yields the protein CSATTSGNSYEQYF.

This clone occurred a few times. V gene TRBV30 combines with J gene TRBJ2-1; TRBD1 matches 12 bases. Germline V gene data show CDR1 as GTSNPN and CDR2 as SVGIG (reference sequence). This CDR3 region has 15 residues. Trimming cost V 3 bases and J 6 bases; bases outside gene matches: 6. The DNA of the CDR3 is TGTGCCTGGAGAGGGGAGGGACAGGGGGCCAATGAGCAGTTCTTC. Amino acids: CAWRGEGQGANEQFF.

The rearrangement joins TRBV9 to TRBJ2-2; no reliable D call. Germline lookup yields CDR1 SGDLS and CDR2 YYNGEE. Trimming left V 0 bases short and J 6 bases short, with 9 bases between. The CDR3 has 14 residues. The CDR3 region is CASSVDWASGELFF. The CDR3 DNA is TGTGCCAGCAGCGTAGATTGGGCTTCCGGGGAGCTGTTTTTT.

The gene calls are TRBV7-8 and TRBJ2-1, with D perhaps matching TRBD1 (5 bases). The germline V gene encodes CDR1 SGHVS and CDR2 FQNEAQ. V gave up 4 bases and J gave up 0 bases, with 13 bases separating them. The CDR3 is made up of 16 amino acids. The CDR3 reads CASSSKGANSYNEQFF. The CDR3 DNA reads as TGTGCCAGCAGCTCGAAAGGGGCTAACTCCTACAATGAGCAGTTCTTC.

This clone was counted a few times. V usage is TRBV2 and J usage is TRBJ2-5, with D tentatively TRBD2 (6 bases). This CDR3 comprises 13 residues. The V gene's germline CDR1 is SNHLY and CDR2 FYNNEI. Trimming shortened V by 8 bases and J by 5 bases, and 15 bases separated the two germline ends. The CDR3 region is CASPPDRGETQYF. The CDR3 nucleotides are TGTGCCAGCCCGCCCGACCGGGGGGAGACCCAGTACTTC.

The chain combines TRBV4-3 with TRBJ2-1; tentatively, D is TRBD2 (5 bases). The CDR3 sequence is 14 residues long. Germline V gives CDR1 LGHNA, CDR2 YSLEER. V lost 4 bases and J lost 6, with 13 bases in between. The CDR3 nucleotides are TGCGCCAGCAGCCCCGGGGTAGGGAGCAATGAGCAGTTCTTC. Protein sequence: CASSPGVGSNEQFF.

The chain combines TRBV9 with TRBJ2-5; tentatively, D is TRBD1 (6 bases). Germline CDR1 SGDLS, CDR2 YYNGEE. V was pared by 3 bases and J by 3 bases, with 15 bases between. This CDR3 region has 15 residues. CDR3 sequence (DNA): TGTGCCAGCAGCGCCGGACAGTGGGGGAAAGAGACCCAGTACTTC. Protein product: CASSAGQWGKETQYF.

The chain carries TRBV10-3 and TRBJ2-7; perhaps TRBD1 as D (6 bases). Germline V gene data show CDR1 as ENHRY and CDR2 as SYGVKD. V shed 6 bases and J shed 3 bases, with 15 bases lying between them. CDR3 length: 14 residues. The CDR3 protein is CAISDTRGFYEQYF. In DNA, the CDR3 is TGTGCCATCAGCGATACCAGGGGATTCTACGAGCAGTACTTC.

The chain is built from TRBV19 and TRBJ2-7, with TRBD2 identical over 9 bases. Looked up from germline, CDR1 is LNHDA and CDR2 is SQIVND (reference sequence). J was trimmed by 3 bases and V by 5 bases; bases with no gene match: 5. This CDR3 is built from 14 residues. The CDR3 DNA follows: TGTGCCAGTAGTCGATTAGCGGGAGACTACGAGCAGTACTTC. Amino acids: CASSRLAGDYEQYF.